The rows below give T cell receptor beta chains drawn from one sample of a study of blood T cell repertoires in COVID-19. Produced via immunoSEQ multiplex PCR; TCRdb's table is partial and in-frame only. The data show some 60,000 clones, about 87% seen once. Sequencing input: peripheral blood. Every receptor here comes from a man between 65 and 80 years old with acute or convalescent COVID-19. Each CDR3 is given with its conserved first and last residue. Each record gives: clone size, J gene, V gene, D gene, CDR3 DNA, CDR3 protein. A D gene is named only where the DNA matches it firmly. Clone size is given for some rows only: seen once, a few or many times, or a class if the clone is expanded.

once TRBJ2-6 TRBV24-1 . TGTGCCACCAGTGATCGCCCAGGGTCTGGGGCCAACGTCCTGACTTTC CATSDRPGSGANVLTF
. TRBJ2-5 TRBV7-9 TRBD1 TGTGCCAGCAGGGCCAGGGGGCCACAAGAGACCCAGTACTTC CASRARGPQETQYF
. TRBJ2-7 TRBV28 TRBD2 TGTGCCAGCAGTCTTCTAGCGGGAGGTTCCTACGAGCAGTACTTC CASSLLAGGSYEQYF
. TRBJ1-2 TRBV4-2 . TGTGCCAGCAGCCAAGATCGGGACTGGACGGGGGGTGGCTACACCTTC CASSQDRDWTGGGYTF
. TRBJ2-5 TRBV10-3 TRBD1 TGTGCCATCGGGCAACAGGGGGAGACCCAGTACTTC CAIGQQGETQYF
. TRBJ2-1 TRBV4-2 . TGTGCCAGCAGCCAAGTTGGCACTAGGCCTTTAAGTAATGAGCAGTTCTTC CASSQVGTRPLSNEQFF
. TRBJ1-1 TRBV10-3 . TGTGCCATCAGTGAGAAGACAGCTGAAGCTTTCTTT CAISEKTAEAFF
. TRBJ2-7 TRBV3-1/TRBV3-2 TRBD2 TGTGCCAGCAGCCACGAGAGCGGACTAGCGGGACTTTCCTACGAGCAGTACTTC CASSHESGLAGLSYEQYF
. TRBJ1-2 TRBV9 TRBD1 TGTGCCAGCAGCGTAGCTCCCGGGACAGGGGGTAACTATGGCTACACCTTC CASSVAPGTGGNYGYTF
once TRBJ1-5 TRBV7-9 . TGTGCCAGCAGCTTAGAGTTTCAGAACAACAATCAGCCCCAGCATTTT CASSLEFQNNNQPQHF
. TRBJ2-3 TRBV10-3 . TGTGCCATCAGTATTAGCGAGGGCACAGATACGCAGTATTTT CAISISEGTDTQYF
. TRBJ1-3 TRBV7-6 . TGTGCCAGCAGCTTAGGTCCTGGCAGCTCTGGAAACACCATATATTTT CASSLGPGSSGNTIYF
. TRBJ1-1 TRBV12-3/TRBV12-4 . TGTGCCAGCGGGGTCGGGGATGCTTTCTTT CASGVGDAFF
. TRBJ1-1 TRBV4-1 . TGCGCCAGCAGCCAGGCAGGGGCCCTTGAAAACACTGAAGCTTTCTTT CASSQAGALENTEAFF
. TRBJ1-3 TRBV6-1 TRBD1 TGTGCCAGCAGTGCACAGGGGTTATCCTCTGGAAACACCATATATTTT CASSAQGLSSGNTIYF
. TRBJ1-5 TRBV19 TRBD1 TGTGCCAGTAGTATAGGGGTCGGGACAGGCAATCAGCCCCAGCATTTT CASSIGVGTGNQPQHF
once TRBJ1-1 TRBV27 TRBD1 TGTGCCAGCAGGATCCAGGGGGGTAACACTGAAGCTTTCTTT CASRIQGGNTEAFF
once TRBJ2-3 TRBV9 . TGTGCCAGCAGCGTAGAGGGGGGGCGTAGCACAGATACGCAGTATTTT CASSVEGGRSTDTQYF
. TRBJ1-2 TRBV30 . TGTGCCGGGGACGGAGCCAATAACTATGGCTACACCTTC CAGDGANNYGYTF
. TRBJ1-2 TRBV24-1 . TGTGCCACCAGTGATGCCCAGGGAAACTATGGCTACACCTTC CATSDAQGNYGYTF
. TRBJ1-6 TRBV18 TRBD1 TGTGCCAGCTCACTCTCCGGGACAGTCCCTTCACCCCTCCACTTT CASSLSGTVPSPLHF
. TRBJ1-5 TRBV5-1 . TGCGCCAGCAGCTTGGCGGGACAAGGTCAGCCCCAGCATTTT CASSLAGQGQPQHF
. TRBJ1-6 TRBV27 . TGTGCCAGCAGATATCGACAGAGCAATTCACCCCTCCACTTT CASRYRQSNSPLHF
. TRBJ1-4 TRBV7-9 . TGTGCCAGCAGCTTAGCGCAGGGTAATGAAAAACTGTTTTTT CASSLAQGNEKLFF
. TRBJ1-3 TRBV9 . TGTGCCAGCAGCGTAGACAGGGCGGACGGAAACACCATATATTTT CASSVDRADGNTIYF
. TRBJ2-5 TRBV12-5 . TGTGCTAGTGGTTTGGCGAGCCGTACCCAGTACTTC CASGLASRTQYF
. TRBJ2-3 TRBV28 TRBD2 TGTGCCAGCAGTTTAGCCCGGACTAGCGGGAGAGGTACGCAGTATTTT CASSLARTSGRGTQYF
. TRBJ2-3 TRBV5-1 . TGCGCCAGCAGCTTGGATATAGCGAGGAATACGCAGTATTTT CASSLDIARNTQYF
. TRBJ2-1 TRBV10-3 . TGTGCCATCAGTCCGGGAGCCGAGCTGCTGGGTGAGCAGTTCTTC CAISPGAELLGEQFF
. TRBJ2-3 TRBV6-4 TRBD2 TGTGCCAGCAGTGACTCCACGGGAGGGGCAGATACGCAGTATTTT CASSDSTGGADTQYF
. TRBJ1-1 TRBV18 . TGTGCCAGCTCACCGTACTCGGGGAACACTGAAGCTTTCTTT CASSPYSGNTEAFF
. TRBJ2-3 TRBV5-4 . TGTGCCAGCAGCTTGGGGGAGGCGGATACGCAGTATTTT CASSLGEADTQYF
. TRBJ2-3 TRBV5-1 . TGCGCCAGCAGCCCGGACACCCGCACAGATACGCAGTATTTT CASSPDTRTDTQYF
once TRBJ2-7 TRBV27 TRBD2 TGTGCCAGCAGTTTATCCCCCCTAGCGGGAGGTAACGAGCAGTACTTC CASSLSPLAGGNEQYF
. TRBJ1-1 TRBV3-1/TRBV3-2 TRBD1 TGTGCCAGCAGCCGCCGGGACAGTGAAGCTTTCTTT CASSRRDSEAFF
. TRBJ1-1 TRBV6-1 . TGTGCCAGCAGTGAAACACCAATGAACACTGAAGCTTTCTTT CASSETPMNTEAFF
. TRBJ1-3 TRBV5-1 TRBD1 TGCGCCAGCAGCTTACAACAGACAGGGGGCTCTGGAAACACCATATATTTT CASSLQQTGGSGNTIYF
few TRBJ1-2 TRBV10-1 TRBD1 TGCGCCAGCAGTGCTGGGACAGCATATGGCTACACCTTC CASSAGTAYGYTF
. TRBJ2-1 TRBV19 . TGTGCCAGTAGTGTGAACAGGGCTCTCAATGAGCAGTTCTTC CASSVNRALNEQFF
. TRBJ1-5 TRBV29-1 . TGCAGCGTTGAGGGCCGATGCAATCAGCCCCAGCATTTT CSVEGRCNQPQHF
. TRBJ2-2 TRBV5-6 . TGTGCCAGCAGCTTCCCCCTGGCAGGGGCGAGCACCGGGGAGCTGTTTTTT CASSFPLAGASTGELFF
. TRBJ1-2 TRBV28 TRBD1 TGTGCCAGCAGTCTCAATGCGGGACAGGTGTATGGCTACACCTTC CASSLNAGQVYGYTF
. TRBJ2-2 TRBV11-2 . TGTGCCAGCAGCTTAACCACCCCCGGGACCGGGGAGCTGTTTTTT CASSLTTPGTGELFF
. TRBJ1-5 TRBV7-9 . TGTGCCAGCAGCTTAGGTCCGGGGCAGCCCCAGCATTTT CASSLGPGQPQHF
. TRBJ2-3 TRBV10-3 TRBD2 TGTGCCACCGCGGGGGACACAGATACGCAGTATTTT CATAGDTDTQYF
few TRBJ1-5 TRBV2 TRBD1 TGTGCCAGCAGTCCCGGGACAGGGTCTGGCAATCAGCCCCAGCATTTT CASSPGTGSGNQPQHF
. TRBJ1-3 TRBV11-2 . TGTGCCAGCAGCTCCATGACAGTCTCTGGAAACACCATATATTTT CASSSMTVSGNTIYF